The 22 T cell receptor beta chains below come from one sample, sequenced in a study of identical twins. TCRdb redid the calling of the 5' RACE reads with MiXCR, one entry per CDR3 protein. This sample has about 150,000 distinct CDR3 sequences, with under 4.5% found just once. Material for sequencing was memory T cells sorted from blood. These receptor sequences come from a man between 18 and 29 years old in good health.

This clonotype was counted at least ten times. The chain links TRBV4-1 to TRBJ1-5; possible D gene TRBD1, 5 bases. CDR3 length: 14 residues. From germline, CDR1 is MGHRA and CDR2 YSYEKL. Trimming pared 4 bases from V and 2 bases from J, leaving 9 bases between. The CDR3 sequence is CASSRVGGNQPQHF. The DNA for the CDR3 is TGCGCCAGCAGCCGAGTAGGGGGCAATCAGCCCCAGCATTTT.

The V and J genes are TRBV20-1 and TRBJ2-1; no definite D call. V was trimmed by 3 bases and J by 4 bases, leaving 7 bases between them. CDR1 is DFQATT, CDR2 SNEGSKA, per germline (reference sequence). The CDR3 totals 12 residues. CDR3 DNA: TGCAGTGCTAGGAAAGGGTACAATGAGCAGTTCTTC. Translation: CSARKGYNEQFF.

This clonotype has ten or more counts. The rearrangement joins TRBV6-5 to TRBJ1-2; TRBD1 matches 8 bases. The junction had 8 bases not matched to a gene; V was cut back by 2 bases and J by 3 bases. Germline assignment: CDR1 MNHEY and CDR2 SVGAGI. The CDR3 covers 16 residues. The CDR3 spells CASSYTSGGGDYGYTF. In DNA form, the CDR3 reads TGTGCCAGCAGTTACACTTCAGGGGGCGGCGACTATGGCTACACCTTC.

This clonotype was counted many times. This chain joins TRBV6-1 and TRBJ2-7; the D gene is possibly TRBD1 (7 bases). The germline V gene encodes CDR1 MNHNS and CDR2 SASEGT. V was cut by 3 bases and J by 0 bases, with 12 bases left in between. The CDR3 consists of 15 residues. CDR3 protein: CASSEEGASSYEQYV. The DNA of the CDR3 is TGTGCCAGCAGTGAGGAGGGGGCGAGCTCCTACGAGCAGTACGTC.

This clonotype was recorded at least ten times. The gene calls are TRBV9 and TRBJ2-1; TRBD2 aligns across 7 bases. The CDR3 sequence is 16 residues long. The J segment lost 5 bases and the V segment lost 0 bases, leaving 8 bases of the junction unmatched. The V gene's germline CDR1 is SGDLS and CDR2 YYNGEE. CDR3 sequence: CASSVGPGTTHNEQFF. The CDR3 region has the DNA TGTGCCAGCAGCGTAGGCCCGGGGACTACTCACAATGAGCAGTTCTTC.

At least ten counts were recorded for this clonotype. The chain recombines TRBV7-2 with TRBJ1-5; a weak D match, TRBD1 (6 bases). This CDR3 is built from 16 residues. Germline V lookup: CDR1 SGHTA, CDR2 FQGNSA. V was clipped by 5 bases and J by 4 bases, with 18 bases between them. CDR3 region: CASSVIGGPDNQPQHF. In DNA form, the CDR3 reads TGTGCCAGCAGCGTGATTGGGGGGCCCGATAATCAGCCCCAGCATTTT.

This clonotype was counted ten times or more. The chain recombines TRBV12-3 or TRBV12-4 with TRBJ1-2; D ambiguous. This CDR3 has 12 amino acids. V lost 4 bases and J 4 bases, leaving 7 bases between the germline ends. CDR3 amino acids: CASSSGFYGYTF. DNA for the CDR3: TGTGCCAGCAGTTCGGGGTTCTATGGCTACACCTTC.

This chain connects TRBV30 to TRBJ1-5; TRBD1 matches at 12 bases. The CDR3 is made up of 14 amino acids. With 3 bases clipped from V and 5 bases from J, the junction kept 2 bases outside the gene matches. Germline assignment: CDR1 GTSNPN and CDR2 SVGIG (reference sequence). The CDR3 sequence: CAWRGQGAYQPQHF. CDR3 DNA: TGTGCCTGGAGGGGACAGGGGGCTTATCAGCCCCAGCATTTT.

This clonotype appeared many times. The CDR3 region has the DNA TGTGCCAGCAGCGTAGTTGGTTACACAGATACGCAGTATTTT. The encoded protein is CASSVVGYTDTQYF. The chain combines TRBV9 with TRBJ2-3; D unresolved. The germline CDR1 and CDR2 sequences are SGDLS and YYNGEE. V was trimmed by 0 bases and J by 2 bases, leaving 7 bases between them. The CDR3 totals 14 residues.

This clonotype has more than one count but fewer than ten. The chain employs TRBV5-1 and TRBJ2-2; 10 nucleotides agree with TRBD2. This CDR3 has 20 amino acids. V trimming: 1 base; J trimming: 0 bases; junction bases outside the gene matches: 12. CDR1 SGHRS and CDR2 YFSETQ come from the germline V gene. This CDR3 reads CASSLRIASGSGPNTGELFF. The CDR3 DNA sequence: TGCGCCAGCAGCTTGAGGATCGCTAGCGGGAGCGGTCCGAACACCGGGGAGCTGTTTTTT.

This clonotype was detected ten times or more. This chain connects TRBV9 to TRBJ2-5; D is tentatively TRBD1 or TRBD2 (5 bases each). The CDR3 length is 15 residues. Trimming took off 3 bases at V and 1 base at J, with 13 bases between the two ends. CDR1 is SGDLS and CDR2 is YYNGEE in the germline V gene. CDR3 sequence (DNA): TGTGCCAGCAGCGAGGGGAGACTAAGCCAAGAGACCCAGTACTTC. It is translated as CASSEGRLSQETQYF.

This clonotype was counted ten times or more. This chain joins TRBV7-2 and TRBJ2-3; maybe TRBD1 (5 bases). Per the germline V gene, CDR1 is SGHTA and CDR2 is FQGNSA. Trimming removed 1 base at V and 8 bases at J, with 13 bases between. The CDR3 is 14 residues long. The CDR3 here is CASSLVRQGGTQYF. CDR3 nucleotides: TGTGCCAGCAGCTTAGTCCGTCAGGGCGGTACGCAGTATTTT.

This clonotype occurred a few times. The chain's CDR3 is CASSGAGGISGANVLTF. The CDR3 DNA reads as TGTGCCAGTAGTGGGGCAGGGGGAATTTCTGGGGCCAACGTCCTGACTTTC. The chain combines TRBV19 with TRBJ2-6, with TRBD1 matching over 7 bases. There are 17 residues in the CDR3. V lost 5 bases to trimming and J lost 1 base; unmatched junction nucleotides: 8. Germline V gene sequence: CDR1 LNHDA, CDR2 SQIVND (reference sequence).

This clonotype was seen many times. The chain uses TRBV12-3 or TRBV12-4 and TRBJ2-7, with 7 bases fitting TRBD2. The V gene end was trimmed by 3 bases and the J gene end by 7 bases; junction bases not matched to a gene: 15. The CDR3 loop spans 16 amino acids. As DNA, the CDR3 is TGTGCCAGCAGTTTTGTAGCGGGCCCCAATAAGGGGGAGCAGTACGTC. Translating gives CASSFVAGPNKGEQYV.

The table lists this clonotype with many counts. The J gene is TRBJ2-1, the V gene TRBV6-4; TRBD2 agrees at 8 bases. With V trimmed by 3 bases and J by 6 bases, 7 bases remained unmatched. Per germline, CDR1 MRHNA and CDR2 SNTAGT. The CDR3 sequence is 15 residues long. CDR3 sequence (DNA): TGTGCCAGCAGTGAAATAGCGGGAACCGCCAATGAGCAGTTCTTC. Translated: CASSEIAGTANEQFF.

This clonotype appeared many times. The rearrangement links TRBV5-1 to TRBJ2-3; maybe TRBD1 (6 bases). The germline gives CDR1 SGHRS, CDR2 YFSETQ. The CDR3 runs to 14 residues. The V end was cut by 3 bases, the J end by 1 base, with 9 bases between. The CDR3, as DNA: TGCGCCAGCAGCTATGGACAGCGCACAGATACGCAGTATTTT. This codes for CASSYGQRTDTQYF.

J is TRBJ2-3 and V is TRBV12-2; the D call in the table, TRBD2, was not verified against the DNA. TRBV12-2 is reported as a pseudogene. This CDR3 is built from 18 residues. The CDR3 protein is CASRHPDSSTPTTDTQYF. CDR3 sequence (DNA): TGTGCAAGTCGCCACCCCGACTCCTCCACGCCCACCACAGATACGCAGTATTTT.

The table lists this clonotype with many counts. The chain has TRBV6-1 and TRBJ2-2; TRBD1 matches 8 bases. Germline CDR1 and CDR2: MNHNS and SASEGT. The J segment lost 8 bases and the V segment lost 6 bases, leaving 11 bases of the junction unmatched. The CDR3 is 15 amino acids. The CDR3, as DNA: TGTGCCAGCAGCAGTTTAGGACAGGGTGCAGGGGAGCTGTTTTTT. The encoded protein is CASSSLGQGAGELFF.

In its sample, this clonotype was seen many times. The chain recombines TRBV12-3 or TRBV12-4 with TRBJ2-7; TRBD1 agrees at 9 bases. V shed 5 bases and J 3 bases; nucleotides not matched to a gene: 5. This CDR3 is 14 amino acids long. CDR3 nucleotides: TGTGCCAGCAGTCCGGACAGGGGATACTACGAGCAGTACGTC. Amino acids: CASSPDRGYYEQYV.

There are many counts of this clonotype. V gene TRBV10-3 combines with J gene TRBJ2-1; D uncertain. CDR1 is ENHRY and CDR2 is SYGVKD in the germline V gene. This CDR3 spans 11 amino acids. V was trimmed by 8 bases and J by 9 bases, leaving 11 bases between them. This CDR3 reads CAISKGGEQFF. The CDR3 region has the DNA TGTGCCATCTCCAAAGGTGGTGAGCAGTTCTTC.

This clonotype showed up many times. The rearrangement links TRBV5-1 to TRBJ2-1; D may match TRBD1 or TRBD2 (5 bases each). The CDR3 totals 16 residues. V shed 5 bases and J shed 2 bases, with 17 bases lying between them. Germline CDR1 reads SGHRS; CDR2 reads YFSETQ. CDR3: CASRRNVWGTYNEQFF. As DNA, the CDR3 is TGCGCCAGCAGACGAAACGTCTGGGGGACCTACAATGAGCAGTTCTTC. The full variable domain, its missing parts supplied by reference TRBV5-1 and TRBJ2-1, is KAGVTQTPRYLIKTRGQQVTLSCSPISGHRSVSWYQQTPGQGLQFLFEYFSETQRNKGNFPGRFSGRQFSNSRSEMNVSTLELGDSALYLCASRRNVWGTYNEQFFGPGTRLTVL.

The sample holds many counts of this clonotype. The chain employs TRBV5-1 and TRBJ2-7; no reliable D call. Germline V gene data show CDR1 as SGHRS and CDR2 as YFSETQ. Trimming left V 4 bases short and J 0 bases short, with 11 bases between. The CDR3 runs to 14 residues. The CDR3 loop is CASSPDAASYEQYF. CDR3 nucleotides: TGCGCCAGCAGCCCGGACGCAGCCTCCTACGAGCAGTACTTC.